One and the same sample provided the 20 T cell receptor beta chains below, sequenced in a study of radiation and T cells in renal cell carcinoma. Noted treatment: treatment-naive control, cytoreductive nephrectomy. The protocol was immunoSEQ multiplex PCR, while the TCRdb copy is restricted to in-frame clones and leaves out a portion. The sample yields 15,000 to 17,000 clones, 50% to 60% seen once. This material consisted of tumor tissue, taken from a patient whose treatment was nephrectomy without radiotherapy. These receptors were taken from a man aged 50 to 60 with renal cell carcinoma.

This clone is a singleton in its sample. J is TRBJ2-7 and V is TRBV6-5; weak D call: TRBD1 (6 bases). Germline values: CDR1 MNHEY, CDR2 SVGAGI. The CDR3 extends over 13 amino acids. The V and J ends lost 4 bases and 3 bases respectively, with 10 bases between them. CDR3 sequence (DNA): TGTGCCAGCAGTTTAGAACAGGGCTACGAGCAGTACTTC. This encodes CASSLEQGYEQYF.

The chain couples TRBV9 to TRBJ2-1; D is unresolved. V was trimmed by 1 base and J by 7 bases, leaving 9 bases between them. Germline CDR1 SGDLS, CDR2 YYNGEE. CDR3 length equals 13 residues. The CDR3 coding sequence is TGTGCCAGCAGCGTACCTCCCCGGAATGAGCAGTTCTTC. It specifies CASSVPPRNEQFF.

CDR3: CASSERLAGGTQETQYF. In nucleotides, the CDR3 is TGTGCCAGCAGTGAAAGGCTAGCGGGGGGGACTCAAGAGACCCAGTACTTC. The gene calls are TRBV2 and TRBJ2-5; TRBD2 agrees at 12 bases. Germline assignment: CDR1 SNHLY and CDR2 FYNNEI. The CDR3 contains 17 residues. J gave up 2 bases and V 2 bases, and 6 bases lay outside the gene matches. Together with reference TRBV2 and TRBJ2-5, the CDR3 gives the full variable domain: EPEVTQTPSHQVTQMGQEVILRCVPISNHLYFYWYRQILGQKVEFLVSFYNNEISEKSEIFDDQFSVERPDGSNFTLKIRSTKLEDSAMYFCASSERLAGGTQETQYFGPGTRLLVL.

The V and J genes are TRBV5-4 and TRBJ1-4; D is ambiguous. The germline V gene encodes CDR1 SGHNT and CDR2 YYREEE (reference sequence). V dropped 3 bases and J dropped 13 bases, with 10 bases sitting between them. The CDR3 extends over 11 amino acids. CDR3 nucleotides: TGTGCCAGCAGCTCAGGACGAAGACTGTTTTTT. Amino acids: CASSSGRRLFF.

This clone was counted a few times. This chain connects TRBV6-6 to TRBJ2-3, with D perhaps matching TRBD2 (6 bases). Germline V gives CDR1 MNHNY, CDR2 SVGAGI (reference sequence). The CDR3 runs to 14 residues. With 2 bases removed from V and 2 bases from J, the gap between germline ends came to 8 bases. Written as DNA, the CDR3 is TGTGCCAGCAGTTACCGGGGGTTCACAGATACGCAGTATTTT. Translated: CASSYRGFTDTQYF.

This clone was picked up a small number of times. V gene TRBV5-1 combines with J gene TRBJ2-1; 7 positions match TRBD2. V gave up 4 bases and J gave up 7 bases; unmatched junction bases: 14. Germline CDR1 SGHRS, CDR2 YFSETQ. The CDR3 runs 16 residues. In DNA, the CDR3 is TGCGCCAGCAGCCCCTCCTCGGGAGTCGGGAGGAATGAGCAGTTCTTC. Translated, it gives CASSPSSGVGRNEQFF.

With respect to this clone: A read error may produce the germline difference seen at one junction end. The chain recombines TRBV10-3 with TRBJ2-2, with TRBD1 identical over 7 bases. Germline assignment: CDR1 ENHRY and CDR2 SYGVKD. This CDR3 has 15 residues. The DNA of the CDR3 is TGTGCCATCAGTGGATGCTCAAGGGGGCACCGGGGAGCTGTTTTT. Protein sequence: CAISGCSRGHRGAVF.

The rearrangement joins TRBV29-1 to TRBJ2-3; no clear D gene. Germline V gene lookup returns CDR1 SQVTM and CDR2 ANQGSEA. The CDR3 contains 10 residues. Trimming left V 4 bases short and J 11 bases short, with 10 bases between. CDR3 protein: CSVGPVGQYF. The DNA of the CDR3 is TGCAGCGTTGGGCCCGTCGGGCAGTATTTT.

The rearrangement links TRBV4-2 to TRBJ2-7; 8 bases align to TRBD2. V gave up 3 bases and J gave up 0 bases; unmatched junction bases: 1. Looked up from germline, CDR1 is LGHNA and CDR2 is YNFKEQ. The CDR3 length is 14 residues. The CDR3 protein is CASSQSGSSYEQYF. CDR3 DNA sequence: TGTGCCAGCAGCCAGAGCGGGAGCTCCTACGAGCAGTACTTC.

The CDR3 DNA reads TGTGCCAGCAGCTGGGGGGAGACAGATACGCAGTATTTT. This sequence encodes CASSWGETDTQYF. The chain has TRBV7-9 and TRBJ2-3; the D gene is possibly TRBD2 (6 bases). The ends were cut back, 4 bases at V and 3 bases at J, with 8 bases in the middle. The CDR3 is 13 residues long. Germline lookup yields CDR1 SEHNR and CDR2 FQNEAQ (reference sequence).

The chain links TRBV4-1 to TRBJ2-1, with 13 positions matching TRBD2. Germline CDR1 reads MGHRA; CDR2 reads YSYEKL. The CDR3 sequence is 15 residues long. With V trimmed by 4 bases and J by 5 bases, 2 bases remained unmatched. The CDR3 DNA sequence: TGCGCCAGCAGCCCACTAGCGGGAGGGGACAATGAGCAGTTCTTC. Translating gives CASSPLAGGDNEQFF.

V usage is TRBV30 and J usage is TRBJ2-7, with D tentatively TRBD1 (6 bases). V was cut by 3 bases and J by 9 bases, with 18 bases left in between. Germline CDR1 reads GTSNPN; CDR2 reads SVGIG (reference sequence). The CDR3 length is 13 residues. The CDR3, as DNA: TGTGCCTGGAGGGCCGGGCAGGGGCTGAGGCAGTACTTC. This translates into CAWRAGQGLRQYF.

The chain recombines TRBV10-2 with TRBJ2-2; maybe TRBD2 (5 bases). Deletions cut 6 bases from V and 7 bases from J, with 15 bases between. The CDR3 has 14 residues. The germline CDR1 and CDR2 sequences are WSHSY and SAAADI. CDR3: CASSRGEDNGELFF. The DNA for the CDR3 is TGCGCCAGCAGCCGGGGTGAAGATAACGGGGAGCTGTTTTTT.

This clone has only a few counts. V and J are TRBV6-5 and TRBJ2-7; D is possibly TRBD1 (6 bases). The length of the CDR3 is 13 residues. In germline, CDR1 is MNHEY, CDR2 SVGAGI. V gave up 5 bases and J gave up 1 base, with 9 bases separating them. CDR3 sequence reads: CASSGGQSYEQYF. CDR3 nucleotides: TGTGCCAGCAGTGGGGGCCAATCCTACGAGCAGTACTTC.

The chain carries TRBV4-2 and TRBJ2-1; D might be TRBD1 or TRBD2, each matching 5 bases. The germline gives CDR1 LGHNA, CDR2 YNFKEQ. The V gene lost 2 bases and the J gene lost 2 bases, with 16 bases spanning the gap. This CDR3 has 17 amino acids. CDR3 in DNA: TGTGCCAGCAGCCAAAGATCCGGGACGCAAGCCTACAATGAGCAGTTCTTC. Amino acid sequence: CASSQRSGTQAYNEQFF.

This clone was counted only a few times. The rearrangement links TRBV10-2 to TRBJ2-7, with D unclear. Germline CDR1 reads WSHSY; CDR2 reads SAAADI. The CDR3 sequence is 11 residues long. V lost 2 bases and J 3 bases, leaving 2 bases between the germline ends. CDR3 region: CASSEGYEQYF. The CDR3 nucleotides read TGCGCCAGCAGTGAGGGCTACGAGCAGTACTTC.

This clone appeared many times. J is TRBJ1-1 and V is TRBV6-5; 7 positions match TRBD1. The CDR3 is 13 amino acids. Germline assignment: CDR1 MNHEY and CDR2 SVGAGI. V trimming: 6 bases; J trimming: 2 bases; junction bases outside the gene matches: 3. The CDR3 here is CASRGTANTEAFF. The CDR3, as DNA: TGTGCCAGCAGGGGGACAGCTAACACTGAAGCTTTCTTT.

This clone was counted between two and nine times. V gene TRBV5-1 combines with J gene TRBJ1-5, with TRBD1 identical over 7 bases. V shed 0 bases, J shed 1 base, and the junction held 1 base outside the gene matches. Germline V gene sequence: CDR1 SGHRS, CDR2 YFSETQ. The CDR3 loop spans 15 amino acids. The CDR3 protein is CASSLGQGSNQPQHF. The CDR3 DNA reads as TGCGCCAGCAGCTTGGGACAGGGCAGCAATCAGCCCCAGCATTTT.

The chain is built from TRBV4-3 and TRBJ1-2; 10 bases align to TRBD1. This CDR3 has 15 residues. V lost 2 bases and J lost 7; bases outside the gene matches: 7. From germline, CDR1 is LGHNA and CDR2 YSLEER. The CDR3 sequence is CASSQPGQGLAGYTF. The CDR3 bases are TGCGCCAGCAGCCAACCGGGACAGGGGTTGGCTGGCTACACCTTC.

V usage is TRBV28 and J usage is TRBJ1-5; 9 bases agree with TRBD1. This CDR3 has 15 residues. Germline CDR1 MDHEN, CDR2 SYDVKM. J gave up 5 bases and V 1 base, and 3 bases lay outside the gene matches. CDR3: CASSLFGTGYQPQHF. Written as DNA, the CDR3 is TGTGCCAGCAGTTTATTCGGGACAGGGTATCAGCCCCAGCATTTT. Looking up the rest from reference TRBV28 and TRBJ1-5 gives the full variable domain: DVKVTQSSRYLVKRTGEKVFLECVQDMDHENMFWYRQDPGLGLRLIYFSYDVKMKEKGDIPEGYSVSREKKERFSLILESASTNQTSMYLCASSLFGTGYQPQHFGDGTRLSIL.